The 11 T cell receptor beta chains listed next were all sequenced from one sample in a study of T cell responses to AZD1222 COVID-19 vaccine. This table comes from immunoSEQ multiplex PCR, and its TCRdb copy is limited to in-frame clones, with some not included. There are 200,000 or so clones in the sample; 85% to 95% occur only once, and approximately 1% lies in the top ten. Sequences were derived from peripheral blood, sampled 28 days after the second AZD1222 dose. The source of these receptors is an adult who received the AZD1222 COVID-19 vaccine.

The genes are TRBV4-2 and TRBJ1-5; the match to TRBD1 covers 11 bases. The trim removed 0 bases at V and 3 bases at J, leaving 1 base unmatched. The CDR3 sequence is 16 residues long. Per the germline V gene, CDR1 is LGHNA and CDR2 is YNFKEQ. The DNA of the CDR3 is TGTGCCAGCAGCCAAGAGGACAGGGGGCTCAATCAGCCCCAGCATTTT. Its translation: CASSQEDRGLNQPQHF.

The CDR3 reads CSALTGGPVTDTQYF. CDR3 bases: TGCAGCGCCTTGACAGGGGGTCCTGTCACAGATACGCAGTATTTT. The chain combines TRBV29-1 with TRBJ2-3; 9 bases map to TRBD1. Trimming took 7 bases from V and 2 from J; bases not matched to a gene: 10. Germline CDR1 and CDR2: SQVTM and ANQGSEA. This CDR3 comprises 15 residues.

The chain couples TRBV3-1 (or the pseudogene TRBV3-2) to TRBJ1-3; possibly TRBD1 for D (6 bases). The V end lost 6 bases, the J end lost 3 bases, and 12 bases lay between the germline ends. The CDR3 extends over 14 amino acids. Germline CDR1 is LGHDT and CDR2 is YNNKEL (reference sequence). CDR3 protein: CASRRGAGGNTIYF. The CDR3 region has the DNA TGTGCCAGCAGGCGGGGGGCAGGTGGAAACACCATATATTTT.

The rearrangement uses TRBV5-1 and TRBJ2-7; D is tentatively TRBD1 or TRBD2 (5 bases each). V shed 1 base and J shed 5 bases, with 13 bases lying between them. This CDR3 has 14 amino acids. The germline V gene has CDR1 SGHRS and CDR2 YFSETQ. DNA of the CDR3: TGCGCCAGCAGCTTGTCCAGGGAGATTCACGAGCAGTACTTC. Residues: CASSLSREIHEQYF.

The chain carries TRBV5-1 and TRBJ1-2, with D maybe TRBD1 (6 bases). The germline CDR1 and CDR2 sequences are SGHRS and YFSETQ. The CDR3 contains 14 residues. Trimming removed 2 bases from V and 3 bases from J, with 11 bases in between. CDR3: CASSLGGADYGYTF. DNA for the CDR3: TGCGCCAGCAGCTTAGGGGGGGCTGACTATGGCTACACCTTC. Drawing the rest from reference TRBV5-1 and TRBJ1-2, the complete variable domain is KAGVTQTPRYLIKTRGQQVTLSCSPISGHRSVSWYQQTPGQGLQFLFEYFSETQRNKGNFPGRFSGRQFSNSRSEMNVSTLELGDSALYLCASSLGGADYGYTFGSGTRLTVV.

CDR3 sequence: CASSQVTGGDTQYF. CDR3 coding DNA: TGTGCCAGCAGCCAAGTGACAGGGGGAGATACGCAGTATTTT. This chain links TRBV3-1 (or the pseudogene TRBV3-2) with TRBJ2-3, with 9 positions matching TRBD1. Germline V gene lookup returns CDR1 LGHDT and CDR2 YNNKEL (reference sequence). V dropped 1 base and J dropped 5; count of bases not matched to a gene: 1. The length of the CDR3 is 14 residues.

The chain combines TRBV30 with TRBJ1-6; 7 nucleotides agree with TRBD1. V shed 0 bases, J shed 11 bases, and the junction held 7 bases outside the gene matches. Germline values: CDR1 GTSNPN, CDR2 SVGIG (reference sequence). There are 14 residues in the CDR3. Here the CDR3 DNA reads TGTGCCTGGAGTGTACAGGGACAGTGGACACCCCTCCACTTT. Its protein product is CAWSVQGQWTPLHF. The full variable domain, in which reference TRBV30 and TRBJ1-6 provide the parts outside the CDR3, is SQTIHQWPATLVQPVGSPLSLECTVEGTSNPNLYWYRQAAGRGLQLLFYSVGIGQISSEVPQNLSASRPQDRQFILSSKKLLLSDSGFYLCAWSVQGQWTPLHFGNGTRLTVT.

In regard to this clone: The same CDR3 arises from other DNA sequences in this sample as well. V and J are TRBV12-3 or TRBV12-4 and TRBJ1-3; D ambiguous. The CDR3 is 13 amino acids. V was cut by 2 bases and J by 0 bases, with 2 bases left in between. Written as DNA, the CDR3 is TGTGCCAGCAGTTTAAACTCTGGAAACACCATATATTTT. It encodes CASSLNSGNTIYF.

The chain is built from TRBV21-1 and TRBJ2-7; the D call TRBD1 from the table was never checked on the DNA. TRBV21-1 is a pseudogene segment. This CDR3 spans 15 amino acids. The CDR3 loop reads CATSRLMGAYIEQYF. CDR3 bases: TGTGCCACCAGCAGATTGATGGGGGCGTATATCGAGCAGTACTTC.

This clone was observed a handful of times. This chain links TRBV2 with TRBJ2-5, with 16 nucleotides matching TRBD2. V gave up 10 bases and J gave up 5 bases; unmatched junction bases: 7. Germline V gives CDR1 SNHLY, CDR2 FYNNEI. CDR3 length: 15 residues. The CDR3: CATGLAGGRWETQYF. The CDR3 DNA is TGTGCCACGGGACTAGCGGGGGGGCGGTGGGAGACCCAGTACTTC.

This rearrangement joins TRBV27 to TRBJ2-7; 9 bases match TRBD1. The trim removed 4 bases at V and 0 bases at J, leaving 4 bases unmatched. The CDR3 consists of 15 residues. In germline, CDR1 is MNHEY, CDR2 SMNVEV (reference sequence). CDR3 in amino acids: CASSSRDRVSYEQYF. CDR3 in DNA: TGTGCCAGCAGTTCCCGGGACAGGGTCTCCTACGAGCAGTACTTC.